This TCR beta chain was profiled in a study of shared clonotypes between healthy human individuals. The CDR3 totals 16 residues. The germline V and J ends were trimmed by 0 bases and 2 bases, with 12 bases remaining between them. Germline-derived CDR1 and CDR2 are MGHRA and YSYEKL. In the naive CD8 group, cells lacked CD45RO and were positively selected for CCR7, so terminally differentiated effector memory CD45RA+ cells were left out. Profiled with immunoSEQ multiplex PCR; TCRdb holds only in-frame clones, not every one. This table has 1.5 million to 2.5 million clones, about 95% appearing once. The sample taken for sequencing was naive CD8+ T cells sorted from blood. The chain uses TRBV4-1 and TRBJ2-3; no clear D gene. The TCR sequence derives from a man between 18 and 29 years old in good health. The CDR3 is CASSQDKELLTDTQYF. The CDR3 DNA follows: TGCGCCAGCAGCCAAGATAAGGAACTTCTCACAGATACGCAGTATTTT.